These T cell receptor beta chains were read from a single sample in a study of shared clonotypes between healthy human individuals. Profiled with immunoSEQ multiplex PCR; TCRdb holds only in-frame clones, not every one. The sample yields 1.5 million to 2.5 million clones, over 85% seen once. The sequencing input was naive CD8+ T cells sorted from blood. Receptor source: a man younger than 30 in good health. The CDR3 runs from the conserved cysteine through the conserved F or W. D genes are given only for firm matches. Clone sizes are given selectively: once, few, many, or a class where the clone is expanded.

d_call j_call clone_size v_call cdr3_nt cdr3_aa
. TRBJ2-7 . TRBV27 TGTGCCAGCAGTTTAGACGGGGGCGCCAACGAGCAGTACTTC CASSLDGGANEQYF
. TRBJ1-1 . TRBV11-3 TGTGCCAGCAGCGCAGACGGCGCTCTGAACACTGAAGCTTTCTTT CASSADGALNTEAFF
. TRBJ2-1 . TRBV19 TGTGCCAGTAGTATAGGTCATTTCAATGAGCAGTTCTTC CASSIGHFNEQFF
. TRBJ2-7 once TRBV14 TGTGCCAGCAGCCTTACTAGATTCTACGAGCAGTACTTC CASSLTRFYEQYF
. TRBJ2-5 . TRBV30 TGTGCCTGGACCCTAGCGGTGGGGGCACGGGAGACCCAGTACTTC CAWTLAVGARETQYF
. TRBJ2-1 . TRBV5-4 TGTGCCAGCAGCGTTTTACTAGACGATGAGCAGTTCTTC CASSVLLDDEQFF
TRBD1 TRBJ1-5 . TRBV28 TGTGCCAGCAGTCCAACCGGGACAGGGTCTGGCAATCAGCCCCAGCATTTT CASSPTGTGSGNQPQHF
TRBD2 TRBJ2-3 . TRBV6-5 TGTGCCAGCAGTTACTCGGCGGGGGGATACACAGATACGCAGTATTTT CASSYSAGGYTDTQYF
TRBD2 TRBJ2-7 . TRBV7-9 TGTGCCAGCAGCTTACCGCTAGCGGGGGGCCACGAGCAGTACTTC CASSLPLAGGHEQYF
TRBD2 TRBJ2-1 once TRBV29-1 TGCAGCGTTGTTTGGCTAGCGGGGAACAATGAGCAGTTCTTC CSVVWLAGNNEQFF
. TRBJ2-2 . TRBV9 TGTGCCAGCAGCGTCTTTAACACCGGGGAGCTGTTTTTT CASSVFNTGELFF
TRBD1 TRBJ2-7 . TRBV5-8 TGTGCCAGCAGCTCGACAGGGTATGTCGAGCAGTACTTC CASSSTGYVEQYF
TRBD2 TRBJ2-3 once TRBV27 TGTGCCAGCAGTCCACAGGGGGGACTAGCGACAGATACGCAGTATTTT CASSPQGGLATDTQYF
TRBD1 TRBJ1-5 . TRBV5-3 TGTGCCAGAAGCCAATCAAGGACAGGGCATAGCAATCAGCCCCAGCATTTT CARSQSRTGHSNQPQHF
. TRBJ2-2 once TRBV29-1 TGCAGCGTTGTTGAGGTCACCGGGGAGCTGTTTTTT CSVVEVTGELFF